The 26 T cell receptor beta chains reported below all come from one sample, sequenced in a study of blood T cell repertoires in COVID-19. Profiled with immunoSEQ multiplex PCR; TCRdb holds only in-frame clones, not every one. This sample has roughly 39,000 clones; 85% to 90% occur once, and the top ten carry around 4.6%. The source material was peripheral blood. These receptors originate from a man aged 60 to 69 with acute or convalescent COVID-19.

This clone occurred once. The V gene is TRBV19, the J gene TRBJ2-5, with D perhaps matching TRBD2 (6 bases). The CDR3 length is 12 residues. Trimming took off 8 bases at V and 7 bases at J, with 14 bases between the two ends. In germline, CDR1 is LNHDA, CDR2 SQIVND (reference sequence). The CDR3 DNA reads TGTGCCAGTGGCGAAATGGGAGGGACCCAGTACTTC. Amino acids: CASGEMGGTQYF.

V usage is TRBV6-5 and J usage is TRBJ1-1; perhaps TRBD1 as D (6 bases). Trimming stripped 2 bases from V and 2 bases from J, with 9 bases between. This CDR3 region has 14 residues. CDR1 and CDR2 (germline): MNHEY, SVGAGI. In nucleotides, the CDR3 is TGTGCCAGCAGTTACCAGGACAGTAACACTGAAGCTTTCTTT. Translating gives CASSYQDSNTEAFF.

The rearrangement links TRBV28 to TRBJ2-2, with a tentative D call TRBD1 (5 bases). In germline, CDR1 is MDHEN, CDR2 SYDVKM. This CDR3 spans 16 amino acids. V shed 5 bases and J shed 3 bases, with 16 bases lying between them. The CDR3 bases are TGTGCCAGCAGTACTCGGACAATAGGAGACACCGGGGAGCTGTTTTTT. Translating gives CASSTRTIGDTGELFF.

The V and J genes are TRBV2 and TRBJ2-5; possible D gene TRBD2, 5 bases. The germline CDR1 and CDR2 sequences are SNHLY and FYNNEI. V lost 1 base and J 3 bases, leaving 12 bases between the germline ends. The CDR3 totals 15 residues. This CDR3 reads CASSEVGAVKETQYF. The CDR3 DNA reads as TGTGCCAGCAGTGAAGTGGGAGCGGTAAAAGAGACCCAGTACTTC.

This sequence joins TRBV11-2 and TRBJ2-2; no definite D call. V shed 1 base and J shed 7 bases, with 7 bases lying between them. From germline, CDR1 is SGHAT and CDR2 FQNNGV. CDR3 length: 13 amino acids. The CDR3 coding sequence is TGTGCCAGCAGCTTAGGGGCGCTCGGGGAGCTGTTTTTT. Amino acids: CASSLGALGELFF.

This chain links TRBV6-5 with TRBJ2-7, with a possible D match to TRBD1 (6 bases). The CDR3 sequence is 14 residues long. CDR1 MNHEY and CDR2 SVGAGI come from the germline V gene. V lost 6 bases to trimming and J lost 3 bases, with 15 bases between them. The CDR3 reads CASSSTGLDYEQYF. CDR3 coding DNA: TGTGCCAGCAGCTCCACAGGGCTGGACTACGAGCAGTACTTC.

This sequence joins TRBV9 and TRBJ2-3, with D perhaps matching TRBD2 (6 bases). Germline assignment: CDR1 SGDLS and CDR2 YYNGEE. The V gene lost 0 bases and the J gene lost 1 base, with 12 bases spanning the gap. The CDR3 length is 16 residues. CDR3 bases: TGTGCCAGCAGCGTAGCACCGGGGGTTGGCACAGATACGCAGTATTTT. This sequence encodes CASSVAPGVGTDTQYF.

The chain carries TRBV5-1 and TRBJ2-1; the D gene is possibly TRBD2 (6 bases). Deletions cut 4 bases from V and 4 bases from J, with 12 bases between. Per germline, CDR1 SGHRS and CDR2 YFSETQ. The length of the CDR3 is 14 residues. Here the CDR3 DNA reads TGCGCCAGCAGCCCGGGACTGCTATACAATGAGCAGTTCTTC. Translating gives CASSPGLLYNEQFF.

This rearrangement joins TRBV3-1 (or the pseudogene TRBV3-2) to TRBJ1-2, with TRBD1 as a possible D gene (5 bases). In germline, CDR1 is LGHDT, CDR2 YNNKEL (reference sequence). V was cut by 0 bases and J by 5 bases, with 13 bases left in between. The CDR3 is made up of 15 amino acids. The CDR3 region is CASSQDRGRAYGYTF. CDR3 nucleotide sequence: TGTGCCAGCAGCCAAGATAGGGGCCGGGCGTATGGCTACACCTTC.

Relative to its sample, this clone is large. V gene TRBV19 combines with J gene TRBJ2-7; 9 nucleotides align to TRBD2. The CDR3 is made up of 15 amino acids. Germline V gene sequence: CDR1 LNHDA, CDR2 SQIVND (reference sequence). Germline trimming cut 1 base from V and 2 bases from J; bases unmatched to any gene: 3. In nucleotides, the CDR3 is TGTGCCAGTAGTATAGGACTAGCGGAAACCTACGAGCAGTACTTC. Translation gives CASSIGLAETYEQYF.

This clone was observed a single time. The chain couples TRBV7-6 to TRBJ2-7; the D gene is possibly TRBD2 (6 bases). The CDR3 extends over 15 amino acids. Trimming shortened V by 0 bases and J by 3 bases, and 12 bases separated the two germline ends. The germline CDR1 and CDR2 sequences are SGHVS and FNYEAQ. CDR3 residues: CASSLALGLSYEQYF. CDR3 nucleotides: TGTGCCAGCAGCTTAGCTCTGGGACTCAGCTACGAGCAGTACTTC.

The chain links TRBV5-1 to TRBJ1-1; no definite D call. V was cut by 4 bases and J by 1 base, with 5 bases left in between. This CDR3 region has 12 residues. The germline CDR1 and CDR2 sequences are SGHRS and YFSETQ. As DNA, the CDR3 is TGCGCCAGCAGCCGCGGGAACACTGAAGCTTTCTTT. This translates into CASSRGNTEAFF.

V is TRBV11-2 and J is TRBJ2-7; 7 positions agree with TRBD2. CDR3 length: 19 residues. The J segment lost 0 bases and the V segment lost 6 bases, leaving 20 bases of the junction unmatched. The germline CDR1 and CDR2 sequences are SGHAT and FQNNGV. For the CDR3, the DNA is TGTGCCAGCAGTTCACGGGGGGACGGCTACACTGTCAACTCCTACGAGCAGTACTTC. Translation: CASSSRGDGYTVNSYEQYF.

This chain links TRBV28 with TRBJ2-7, with D hard to call. The CDR3 contains 12 residues. Trimming stripped 7 bases from V and 0 bases from J, with 7 bases between. Germline-derived CDR1 and CDR2 are MDHEN and SYDVKM. CDR3 sequence: CASTSSSYEQYF. For the CDR3, the DNA is TGTGCCAGCACCTCCAGCTCCTACGAGCAGTACTTC.

This chain joins TRBV6-5 and TRBJ2-3, with TRBD2 matching 10 bases. This CDR3 is built from 13 residues. Germline trimming cut 10 bases from V and 1 base from J; bases unmatched to any gene: 2. Germline values: CDR1 MNHEY, CDR2 SVGAGI. The CDR3 sequence is CAIGLAGTDTQYF. CDR3 DNA: TGTGCCATCGGACTAGCGGGCACAGATACGCAGTATTTT.

The V gene is TRBV5-1, the J gene TRBJ2-1; maybe TRBD2 (6 bases). CDR1 SGHRS and CDR2 YFSETQ come from the germline V gene. V was cut by 0 bases and J by 8 bases, with 12 bases left in between. The CDR3 totals 14 residues. The CDR3 nucleotides are TGCGCCAGCAGCTTGGCTAGCGAGGGCGATGAGCAGTTCTTC. Amino acid sequence: CASSLASEGDEQFF.

The V gene is TRBV6-5, the J gene TRBJ1-4; maybe TRBD1 (6 bases). V was pared by 2 bases and J by 4 bases, with 14 bases between. This CDR3 region has 16 residues. Germline CDR1 is MNHEY and CDR2 is SVGAGI. DNA for the CDR3: TGTGCCAGCAGTTACAGCGGGGGGCGGGGTAATGAAAAACTGTTTTTT. This translates into CASSYSGGRGNEKLFF.

This chain uses TRBV7-6 with TRBJ2-7, with 14 nucleotides matching TRBD2. CDR1 SGHVS and CDR2 FNYEAQ come from the germline V gene. The CDR3 loop spans 14 amino acids. With V trimmed by 9 bases and J by 5 bases, 6 bases remained unmatched. CDR3 sequence: CASGGLAGDHEQYF. For the CDR3, the DNA is TGTGCCAGTGGGGGACTAGCGGGAGATCACGAGCAGTACTTC.

The chain employs TRBV6-5 and TRBJ2-1, with D possibly TRBD1 on 6 matching bases. The CDR3 length is 14 residues. Germline CDR1 and CDR2: MNHEY and SVGAGI. The V end lost 3 bases, the J end lost 7 bases, and 13 bases lay between the germline ends. DNA for the CDR3: TGTGCCAGCAGTTATACCCCAGGACAGAATGAGCAGTTCTTC. Translating gives CASSYTPGQNEQFF.

The chain is built from TRBV6-5 and TRBJ1-1; D is possibly TRBD1 (5 bases). The germline gives CDR1 MNHEY, CDR2 SVGAGI. There are 13 residues in the CDR3. V was cut by 7 bases and J by 8 bases, with 17 bases left in between. The CDR3 DNA reads TGTGCCAGCACTCATCCGGGGGGAACAGAAGCTTTCTTT. Residues: CASTHPGGTEAFF.

CDR3 nucleotides: TGTGCCAGCAGTCCGGGACAGTTTACCTACGAGCAGTACTTC. Protein sequence: CASSPGQFTYEQYF. The chain employs TRBV28 and TRBJ2-7, with 7 nucleotides matching TRBD1. The CDR3 totals 14 residues. Germline CDR1 MDHEN, CDR2 SYDVKM. V shed 5 bases and J 2 bases; nucleotides not matched to a gene: 6.

This clone was found a few times. The rearrangement joins TRBV10-3 to TRBJ2-6, with 7 bases identical to TRBD2. This CDR3 is built from 18 residues. Per germline, CDR1 ENHRY and CDR2 SYGVKD. V shed 10 bases, J shed 0 bases, and the junction held 15 bases outside the gene matches. This CDR3 reads CATPGRTPDPSGANVLTF. The CDR3 nucleotides are TGTGCCACCCCCGGGAGGACTCCGGACCCCTCTGGGGCCAACGTCCTGACTTTC.

This clone was counted only a few times. The chain has TRBV27 and TRBJ2-2; D remains ambiguous. This CDR3 is built from 13 residues. V shed 8 bases and J shed 0 bases, with 7 bases lying between them. The germline V gene encodes CDR1 MNHEY and CDR2 SMNVEV (reference sequence). The CDR3 spells CASRYANTGELFF. CDR3 coding DNA: TGTGCCAGCCGGTACGCGAACACCGGGGAGCTGTTTTTT.

J is TRBJ2-7 and V is TRBV9, with 12 positions matching TRBD2. V was pared by 4 bases and J by 6 bases, with 8 bases of the junction left unmatched. Germline assignment: CDR1 SGDLS and CDR2 YYNGEE. This CDR3 is 15 amino acids long. The CDR3 nucleotides are TGTGCCAGCAGCCCCCGACTAGCGGGAGTAGGCGAGCAGTACTTC. Protein product: CASSPRLAGVGEQYF.

CDR3 DNA: TGTGCCACCAGTGACTATAAGTCCGGGGAGCTGTTTTTT. It translates to CATSDYKSGELFF. The gene calls are TRBV24-1 and TRBJ2-2; D not resolved. This CDR3 comprises 13 residues. V dropped 4 bases and J dropped 6 bases, with 8 bases sitting between them. Germline V gives CDR1 KGHDR, CDR2 SFDVKD.

This chain uses TRBV6-5 with TRBJ1-1; D is ambiguous. The CDR3 is made up of 13 amino acids. The V end lost 2 bases, the J end lost 4 bases, and 8 bases lay between the germline ends. Germline V gene sequence: CDR1 MNHEY, CDR2 SVGAGI. CDR3 sequence: CASSYERATEAFF. In DNA, the CDR3 is TGTGCCAGCAGTTACGAGCGGGCCACTGAAGCTTTCTTT.